A selection of T cell receptor beta chains follows, all from one sample in a study of PD-1 blockade in mismatch repair-deficient tumors. Repertoires were generated with immunoSEQ multiplex PCR, while TCRdb's copy carries only in-frame clones and drops some. The repertoire holds approximately 100,000 clones, with 70% to 85% as singletons. The source material was peripheral blood, sampled 35 to 37 weeks after starting pembrolizumab. These receptors all stem from an adult with mismatch repair-deficient cancer. Each CDR3 is given without its conserved first and last residue.

length,J,V,CDR3
12,TRBJ2-7,TRBV7-3,ASSPGRSSYEQY
12,TRBJ2-1,TRBV5-6,ASSYKGPYNEQF
13,TRBJ2-5,TRBV5-1,ASSSNTVPQETQY
11,TRBJ2-1,TRBV4-3,ASSQDGAGGAF
14,TRBJ2-1,TRBV19,ASSIDRGYAVPEQF
14,TRBJ2-5,TRBV5-1,ASSLTPHRVQETQY
13,TRBJ2-1,TRBV7-6,ASSSEPSSYNEQF
11,TRBJ1-3,TRBV30,AWSGAFGNTIY
12,TRBJ2-5,TRBV9,ASSAGTGRETQY
16,TRBJ2-3,TRBV7-8,ASSLARGLADGGDTQY
18,TRBJ2-7,TRBV21-1,ASSKVRTWKGQGKRYEQY
10,TRBJ1-2,TRBV5-1,ASSLESYGYT
11,TRBJ2-1,TRBV7-6,ASSLDRINEQF
13,TRBJ1-1,TRBV5-1,ASSLGDRGNTEAF